This entry concerns a single TCR beta chain. Its antigen is not identified. This sample is drawn from a study of memory B cells and T cells in multiple sclerosis. Here immunoSEQ multiplex PCR was the method, and the copy in TCRdb shows in-frame clones only, minus some. The data show around 50,000 clones, approximately 80% seen once. Study observations and caveats: Normalization was needed because clone-set size differences affected shared clonotype counts.

This CDR3 is 15 amino acids long. CDR1 SGHNT and CDR2 YYREEE come from the germline V gene (reference sequence). J was trimmed by 1 base and V by 0 bases; bases with no gene match: 4. After stimulus-free culture, autoproliferating CFSE-dim and non-proliferating CFSE-high T cells were sequenced separately. Replicate wells were pooled after six to eight days of stimulus-free culture of some 50 million CFSE-labeled PBMCs. The PBMCs received roughly 0.5 uM CFSE and serum-free culture with no added stimuli. The chain combines TRBV5-4 with TRBJ2-7; 7 bases fit TRBD2. Sequences were obtained from PBMCs from blood kept in culture. This TCR derives from a human donor with multiple sclerosis. The CDR3 reads CASSLAGLPSYEQYF. Here the CDR3 DNA reads TGTGCCAGCAGCTTGGCGGGACTACCATCCTACGAGCAGTACTTC.